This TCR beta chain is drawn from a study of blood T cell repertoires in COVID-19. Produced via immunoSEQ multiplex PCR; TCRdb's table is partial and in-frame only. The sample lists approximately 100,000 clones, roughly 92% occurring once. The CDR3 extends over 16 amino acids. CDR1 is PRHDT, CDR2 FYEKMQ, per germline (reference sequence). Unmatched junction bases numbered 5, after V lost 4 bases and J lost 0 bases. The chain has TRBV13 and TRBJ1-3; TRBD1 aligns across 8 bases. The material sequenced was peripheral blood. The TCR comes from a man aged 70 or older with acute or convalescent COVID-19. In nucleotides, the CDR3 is TGTGCCAGCAGCTGGGACAGGACCTCCTCTGGAAACACCATATATTTT. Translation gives CASSWDRTSSGNTIYF.